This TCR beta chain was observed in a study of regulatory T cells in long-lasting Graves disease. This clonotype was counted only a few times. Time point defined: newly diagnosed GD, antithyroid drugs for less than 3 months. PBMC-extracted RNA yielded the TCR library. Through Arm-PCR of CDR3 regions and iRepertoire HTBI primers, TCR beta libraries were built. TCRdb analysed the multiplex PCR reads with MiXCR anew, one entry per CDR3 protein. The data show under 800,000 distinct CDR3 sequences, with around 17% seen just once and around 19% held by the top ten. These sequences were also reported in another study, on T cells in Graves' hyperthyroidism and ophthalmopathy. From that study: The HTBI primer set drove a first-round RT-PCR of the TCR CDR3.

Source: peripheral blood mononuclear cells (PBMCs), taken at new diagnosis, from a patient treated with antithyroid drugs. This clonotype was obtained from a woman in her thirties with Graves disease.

The CDR3 spells CASRSSGANEKLFF. CDR3 nucleotides: TGTGCCAGCCGAAGTTCCGGCGCTAATGAAAAACTGTTTTTT. The chain couples TRBV6-1 to TRBJ1-4; D ambiguous. The CDR3 sequence is 14 residues long. V lost 8 bases and J lost 3, with 13 bases in between. Germline V gene lookup returns CDR1 MNHNS and CDR2 SASEGT.